Listed here are 29 T cell receptor beta chains from one sample, sequenced in a study of T cell responses to AZD1222 COVID-19 vaccine. Data came from immunoSEQ multiplex PCR; TCRdb stores just in-frame clones and leaves some out. Among 130,000 to 150,000 clones listed, around nine tenths were seen once. Source: peripheral blood, taken on day 0 of AZD1222 vaccination. These receptor sequences come from an adult in good health.

The chain links TRBV28 to TRBJ1-6; 10 nucleotides match TRBD1. CDR3 length: 17 residues. V shed 3 bases and J 6 bases; nucleotides not matched to a gene: 8. CDR1 is MDHEN, CDR2 SYDVKM, per germline. The CDR3 DNA follows: TGTGCCAGCAGTTTGGGGACAGGGGAATGGGGTAATTCACCCCTCCACTTT. Protein: CASSLGTGEWGNSPLHF.

The rearrangement joins TRBV19 to TRBJ1-1, with D uncertain. Deletions cut 5 bases from V and 9 bases from J, with 10 bases between. Germline V gene lookup returns CDR1 LNHDA and CDR2 SQIVND (reference sequence). The CDR3 length is 11 residues. Here the CDR3 reads CASSSGVKAFF. For the CDR3, the DNA is TGTGCCAGTAGTTCCGGCGTGAAAGCTTTCTTT.

The chain joins TRBV3-1 (or the pseudogene TRBV3-2) to TRBJ1-3; 7 positions match TRBD1. The germline V gene has CDR1 LGHDT and CDR2 YNNKEL (reference sequence). The CDR3 is 16 amino acids. With V trimmed by 1 base and J by 2 bases, 5 bases remained unmatched. The CDR3 sequence: CASSQGGTVAGNTIYF. CDR3 coding DNA: TGTGCCAGCAGCCAAGGTGGGACAGTTGCTGGAAACACCATATATTTT.

Written as DNA, the CDR3 is TGTGCCAGCAGCGGCGGACAGGGGGCGAACACTGAAGCTTTCTTT. This translates into CASSGGQGANTEAFF. The chain has TRBV9 and TRBJ1-1; 11 bases line up with TRBD1. CDR1 and CDR2 from the germline V gene are SGDLS and YYNGEE. This CDR3 is built from 15 residues. The J segment lost 1 base and the V segment lost 3 bases, leaving 2 bases of the junction unmatched.

The V and J genes are TRBV24-1 and TRBJ1-5, with D possibly matching TRBD1 (6 bases). CDR1 and CDR2 (germline): KGHDR, SFDVKD. V was clipped by 9 bases and J by 4 bases, with 15 bases between them. CDR3 length: 14 residues. The CDR3 reads CATQEPGVNQPQHF. The CDR3 DNA sequence: TGTGCCACCCAGGAACCAGGGGTGAATCAGCCCCAGCATTTT.

This chain links TRBV5-6 with TRBJ1-2, with a possible D match to TRBD1 (5 bases). The germline V gene encodes CDR1 SGHDT and CDR2 YYEEEE. With 4 bases removed from V and 3 bases from J, the gap between germline ends came to 16 bases. This CDR3 has 15 amino acids. CDR3 protein: CASSSGTWNDYGYTF. In DNA form, the CDR3 reads TGTGCCAGCAGCAGTGGGACGTGGAATGACTATGGCTACACCTTC.

The chain joins TRBV7-6 to TRBJ1-2; D is unresolved. The V end was cut by 5 bases, the J end by 7 bases, with 8 bases between. CDR1 is SGHVS and CDR2 is FNYEAQ in the germline V gene. The CDR3 sequence is 11 residues long. CDR3 sequence: CASSQGAGYTF. The CDR3 nucleotides are TGTGCCAGCAGCCAAGGTGCTGGCTACACCTTC.

The genes are TRBV5-8 and TRBJ1-5; D is uncertain. This CDR3 is 13 amino acids long. Trimming took 0 bases from V and 0 from J, leaving 1 base between them. CDR1 and CDR2 (germline): SGHTS, YDEGEE. CDR3 sequence: CASSLDSNQPQHF. Here the CDR3 DNA reads TGTGCCAGCAGCTTGGATAGCAATCAGCCCCAGCATTTT.

V is TRBV10-3 and J is TRBJ2-3, with TRBD2 identical over 7 bases. The CDR3 length is 15 residues. The V gene's germline CDR1 is ENHRY and CDR2 SYGVKD. V gave up 3 bases and J gave up 1 base; unmatched junction bases: 4. The CDR3 here is CAISDLSGRTDTQYF. Written as DNA, the CDR3 is TGTGCCATCAGTGACCTTAGCGGGCGCACAGATACGCAGTATTTT.

This sequence joins TRBV4-3 and TRBJ2-5, with D tentatively TRBD2 (7 bases). Germline CDR1 and CDR2: LGHNA and YSLEER. V was pared by 4 bases and J by 2 bases, with 14 bases between. This CDR3 has 15 amino acids. The CDR3: CASSLARGGQETQYF. CDR3 bases: TGCGCCAGCAGCCTGGCGAGGGGGGGTCAAGAGACCCAGTACTTC.

The V and J genes are TRBV27 and TRBJ2-2; either TRBD1 or TRBD2 may supply D (6 bases each). The germline V gene has CDR1 MNHEY and CDR2 SMNVEV (reference sequence). With 5 bases removed from V and 5 bases from J, the gap between germline ends came to 21 bases. The CDR3 consists of 17 residues. CDR3 in amino acids: CASSESTTGRRTGELFF. The CDR3 DNA is TGTGCCAGCAGTGAAAGTACCACAGGGAGGCGAACCGGGGAGCTGTTTTTT.

The V call is TRBV10-3, the J call TRBJ2-5; D not resolved. The germline gives CDR1 ENHRY, CDR2 SYGVKD. Trimming took off 5 bases at V and 5 bases at J, with 3 bases between the two ends. CDR3 size: 10 residues. CDR3 residues: CAISPETQYF. The CDR3, as DNA: TGTGCCATCAGTCCGGAGACCCAGTACTTC.

This clone was seen a single time. This sequence joins TRBV19 and TRBJ2-7, with 10 bases lining up with TRBD2. V trimming: 6 bases; J trimming: 0 bases; junction bases outside the gene matches: 11. The germline gives CDR1 LNHDA, CDR2 SQIVND (reference sequence). CDR3 length: 17 residues. The CDR3 loop reads CASSDRTSGLSSYEQYF. The CDR3 DNA reads as TGTGCCAGTAGCGATCGGACTAGCGGCCTTAGCTCCTACGAGCAGTACTTC.

The chain has TRBV6-5 and TRBJ1-6; 8 nucleotides match TRBD1. CDR3 length: 16 residues. V lost 1 base and J lost 9; bases outside the gene matches: 8. The V gene's germline CDR1 is MNHEY and CDR2 SVGAGI. The CDR3 here is CASSYCPGTGGSPLHF. CDR3 bases: TGTGCCAGCAGTTACTGCCCAGGGACAGGAGGTTCACCCCTCCACTTT.

This clone has just one count. The CDR3 region is CASSQTRGSEQFF. CDR3 coding DNA: TGTGCCAGCAGTCAAACTCGAGGTAGTGAGCAGTTCTTC. The rearrangement joins TRBV27 to TRBJ2-1; no clear D gene. CDR3 size: 13 residues. V lost 5 bases, J lost 9 bases, and 14 bases lay in between. Germline V lookup: CDR1 MNHEY, CDR2 SMNVEV (reference sequence).

The gene calls are TRBV18 and TRBJ2-3, with TRBD2 matching 8 bases. V gave up 6 bases and J gave up 3 bases; unmatched junction bases: 11. Looked up from germline, CDR1 is KGHSH and CDR2 is LQKENI. This CDR3 has 16 residues. CDR3 coding DNA: TGTGCCAGCTCGCCTATCAGCGGGAGTGGTACAGATACGCAGTATTTT. Translation gives CASSPISGSGTDTQYF.

The V and J genes are TRBV5-5 and TRBJ1-1; D is undetermined. V was clipped by 0 bases and J by 1 base, with 7 bases between them. CDR1 and CDR2 (germline): SGHKS, YYEKEE (reference sequence). The CDR3 runs 14 residues. The CDR3 DNA follows: TGTGCCAGCAGCTTGGGGGCGGGGAACACTGAAGCTTTCTTT. Amino acids: CASSLGAGNTEAFF.

This clone occurred a few times. The chain couples TRBV30 to TRBJ1-4; the D gene is possibly TRBD1 (6 bases). There are 13 residues in the CDR3. Germline V gene lookup returns CDR1 GTSNPN and CDR2 SVGIG (reference sequence). Trimming removed 4 bases from V and 7 bases from J, with 13 bases in between. CDR3 sequence reads: CAWKGTGSEKLFF. CDR3 sequence (DNA): TGTGCCTGGAAAGGAACAGGGAGTGAAAAACTGTTTTTT.

Here the CDR3 DNA reads TGTGCCAGCTCACTGGTCTCGTTGAACACCGGGGAGCTGTTTTTT. Translated, it gives CASSLVSLNTGELFF. This chain uses TRBV18 with TRBJ2-2, with unresolved D. CDR3 length: 15 amino acids. Deletions cut 4 bases from V and 1 base from J, with 10 bases between. Germline loops: CDR1 KGHSH, CDR2 LQKENI.

The chain links TRBV5-1 to TRBJ1-3; the D gene is possibly TRBD1 (6 bases). The CDR3 spans 16 residues. The germline V gene encodes CDR1 SGHRS and CDR2 YFSETQ. Trimming took 4 bases from V and 0 from J, leaving 14 bases between them. The CDR3 loop is CASSRTGTYSGNTIYF. Here the CDR3 DNA reads TGCGCCAGCAGCCGAACAGGGACATACTCTGGAAACACCATATATTTT. The full variable domain, rest sourced from reference TRBV5-1 and TRBJ1-3, is KAGVTQTPRYLIKTRGQQVTLSCSPISGHRSVSWYQQTPGQGLQFLFEYFSETQRNKGNFPGRFSGRQFSNSRSEMNVSTLELGDSALYLCASSRTGTYSGNTIYFGEGSWLTVV.

The gene calls are TRBV28 and TRBJ2-1, with a weak D call TRBD1 (5 bases). The CDR3 loop spans 16 amino acids. Germline V gives CDR1 MDHEN, CDR2 SYDVKM. Trimming took off 2 bases at V and 0 bases at J, with 11 bases between the two ends. The CDR3 nucleotides are TGTGCCAGCAGTTTAATGGGGCTGAGCTCCTACAATGAGCAGTTCTTC. The encoded protein is CASSLMGLSSYNEQFF.

This clone was observed a single time. V is TRBV6-2 or TRBV6-3 and J is TRBJ2-7; D uncertain. The CDR3 runs 16 residues. V was shortened by 2 bases and J by 7 bases, with 21 bases between the two germline ends. Per germline, CDR1 MNHEY and CDR2 SVGEGT. CDR3 sequence reads: CASSYGPRFPLTEQYF. CDR3 DNA: TGTGCCAGCAGTTACGGCCCCCGCTTCCCCCTTACTGAGCAGTACTTC.

The V gene is TRBV5-1, the J gene TRBJ1-1; 8 bases map to TRBD1. Germline V gene data show CDR1 as SGHRS and CDR2 as YFSETQ. J was trimmed by 0 bases and V by 1 base; bases with no gene match: 17. This CDR3 contains 20 residues. The CDR3 protein is CASSLHASGQGQSLNTEAFF. DNA for the CDR3: TGCGCCAGCAGCTTGCATGCGTCAGGACAGGGCCAGAGTTTGAACACTGAAGCTTTCTTT.

This chain uses TRBV28 with TRBJ2-7; D is tentatively TRBD1 or TRBD2 (5 bases each). The CDR3 covers 13 residues. Germline CDR1 MDHEN, CDR2 SYDVKM. V lost 4 bases, J lost 4 bases, and 11 bases lay in between. The CDR3 protein is CASSWSGRYEQYF. CDR3 nucleotides: TGTGCCAGCAGTTGGTCGGGACGGTACGAGCAGTACTTC. The entire variable domain, with the rest obtained from reference TRBV28 and TRBJ2-7, is as follows: DVKVTQSSRYLVKRTGEKVFLECVQDMDHENMFWYRQDPGLGLRLIYFSYDVKMKEKGDIPEGYSVSREKKERFSLILESASTNQTSMYLCASSWSGRYEQYFGPGTRLTVT.

The chain has TRBV14 and TRBJ1-2; TRBD1 matches 10 bases. V trimming: 4 bases; J trimming: 7 bases; junction bases outside the gene matches: 9. The germline gives CDR1 SGHDN, CDR2 FVKESK. The CDR3 runs to 15 residues. CDR3 DNA: TGTGCCAGCAGCCCAGCGAGACAGGGGGCAATTGGCTACACCTTC. Amino acid sequence: CASSPARQGAIGYTF.

V usage is TRBV24-1 and J usage is TRBJ2-7, with 8 bases fitting TRBD1. J gave up 5 bases and V 6 bases, and 5 bases lay outside the gene matches. The CDR3 has 13 residues. Germline V gene data show CDR1 as KGHDR and CDR2 as SFDVKD. DNA of the CDR3: TGTGCCACCAGTAACGGACAGGGACACGAGCAGTACTTC. It is translated as CATSNGQGHEQYF.

CDR3: CAGGGGLHYGYTF. The CDR3 nucleotides are TGTGCCGGTGGGGGGGGGCTACACTATGGCTACACCTTC. The chain combines TRBV7-2 with TRBJ1-2, with D possibly being TRBD1 (6 bases). CDR3 size: 13 residues. Trimming removed 11 bases at V and 3 bases at J, with 16 bases between. CDR1 and CDR2 from the germline V gene are SGHTA and FQGNSA.

The chain links TRBV2 to TRBJ1-2; a weak D match, TRBD1 (5 bases). Trimming left V 3 bases short and J 7 bases short, with 6 bases between. Germline V lookup: CDR1 SNHLY, CDR2 FYNNEI. This CDR3 region has 11 residues. CDR3 DNA sequence: TGTGCCAGCAGTGAGGGGGTTGGCTACACCTTC. The encoded protein is CASSEGVGYTF.

V usage is TRBV7-3 and J usage is TRBJ1-1; D might be TRBD1 (6 bases). The CDR3 has 14 residues. Trimming pared 4 bases from V and 7 bases from J, leaving 16 bases between. In germline, CDR1 is SGHTA, CDR2 FQGTGA. The CDR3 loop is CASSSLGGHSEAFF. The CDR3 bases are TGTGCCAGCAGCTCACTCGGGGGGCATAGTGAAGCTTTCTTT.